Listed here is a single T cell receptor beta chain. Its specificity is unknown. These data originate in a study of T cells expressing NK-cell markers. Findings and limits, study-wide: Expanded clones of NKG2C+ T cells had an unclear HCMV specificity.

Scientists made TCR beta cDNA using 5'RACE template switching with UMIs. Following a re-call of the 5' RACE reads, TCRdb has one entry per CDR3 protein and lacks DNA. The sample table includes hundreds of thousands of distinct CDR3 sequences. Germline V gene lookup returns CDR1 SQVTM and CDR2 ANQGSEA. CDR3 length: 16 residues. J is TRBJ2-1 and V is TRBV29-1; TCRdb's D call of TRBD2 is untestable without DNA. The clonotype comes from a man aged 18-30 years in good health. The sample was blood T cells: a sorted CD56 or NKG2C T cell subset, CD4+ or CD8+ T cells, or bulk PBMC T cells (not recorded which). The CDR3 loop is CSVEGPKWGSYNEQFF.